The 16 T cell receptor beta chains below all came from one sample that was sequenced in a study of CD8+ T cells in alopecia areata. Sequencing templates came from extracted RNA that was reverse transcribed into cDNA. Here immunoSEQ multiplex PCR was the method, and the copy in TCRdb shows in-frame clones only, minus some. The sample includes around 190,000 clones, 64% of them seen just once. The treatment was: oral pan-JAK inhibitor, 5-10 mg twice daily. Sample: CD4+ T cells sorted from blood, taken at roughly week 49, from a patient treated with tofacitinib. These receptors all stem from a human donor with alopecia areata.

The rearrangement links TRBV30 to TRBJ2-1; 15 nucleotides agree with TRBD2. CDR3 length: 16 amino acids. Germline V gene data show CDR1 as GTSNPN and CDR2 as SVGIG (reference sequence). The V and J ends lost 0 bases and 9 bases, in that order; junction bases with no gene match: 6. CDR3: CAWSVGTSGGPGEQFF. The CDR3 DNA is TGTGCCTGGAGTGTAGGGACTAGCGGGGGGCCCGGTGAGCAGTTCTTC.

This clone came up a few times. At the DNA level, this CDR3 is encoded by other sequences in the same sample as well. The V gene is TRBV29-1, the J gene TRBJ2-2; D ambiguous. The CDR3 has 11 amino acids. Deletions cut 6 bases from V and 6 bases from J, with 8 bases between. CDR1 is SQVTM, CDR2 ANQGSEA, per germline. CDR3 amino acids: CSVEAPGELFF. The DNA of the CDR3 is TGCAGCGTCGAGGCCCCCGGGGAGCTGTTTTTT.

The chain carries TRBV29-1 and TRBJ2-1; 8 bases fit TRBD2. The junction had 7 bases not matched to a gene; V was cut back by 7 bases and J by 2 bases. Germline V gene data show CDR1 as SQVTM and CDR2 as ANQGSEA. The CDR3 totals 14 residues. In DNA form, the CDR3 reads TGCAGCGCTCTTAGCGGGGACACCTACAATGAGCAGTTCTTC. Its translation: CSALSGDTYNEQFF.

J is TRBJ1-5 and V is TRBV2, with no clear D. Germline CDR1 SNHLY, CDR2 FYNNEI. Trimming stripped 2 bases from V and 9 bases from J, with 14 bases between. CDR3 length: 14 amino acids. The CDR3 nucleotides read TGTGCCAGCAGTGAACCGGGCCCCAATAGGCCCCAGCATTTT. It encodes CASSEPGPNRPQHF.

The chain has TRBV18 and TRBJ2-3; maybe TRBD2 (6 bases). Trimming cost V 3 bases and J 0 bases, with 10 bases left between them. The germline V gene encodes CDR1 KGHSH and CDR2 LQKENI. The CDR3 is 15 amino acids. The CDR3 is CASSPKTRSTDTQYF. CDR3 in DNA: TGTGCCAGCTCACCCAAGACTAGAAGCACAGATACGCAGTATTTT.

This clone was seen more than once but under ten times. V and J are TRBV2 and TRBJ2-1, with 9 bases that match TRBD2. V gave up 7 bases and J gave up 9 bases; unmatched junction bases: 7. The CDR3 consists of 13 residues. Germline-derived CDR1 and CDR2 are SNHLY and FYNNEI. CDR3 sequence (DNA): TGTGCCAGCAATTTAGCGGGGGAAGGTGAGCAGTTCTTC. Its translation is CASNLAGEGEQFF.

This clone was detected only a few times. The chain links TRBV28 to TRBJ2-4, with D maybe TRBD2 (6 bases). CDR3 length: 13 amino acids. Germline V CDR1 and CDR2: MDHEN, SYDVKM. Trimming cost V 2 bases and J 7 bases, with 9 bases left between them. CDR3 in DNA: TGTGCCAGCAGTTTAATACGGGAGAACATTCAGTACTTC. It translates to CASSLIRENIQYF.

V is TRBV30 and J is TRBJ2-1; D is undetermined. Germline CDR1 reads GTSNPN; CDR2 reads SVGIG (reference sequence). The V end was cut by 5 bases, the J end by 2 bases, with 4 bases between. The CDR3 totals 11 residues. The CDR3 nucleotides are TGTGCCTGGGGGACCTACAATGAGCAGTTCTTC. Translation: CAWGTYNEQFF.

Turning to this clone: The same CDR3 can be traced to other DNA sequences in this sample. This chain connects TRBV29-1 to TRBJ1-1; TRBD1 is a possible D gene (5 bases). V lost 4 bases to trimming and J lost 0 bases, with 9 bases between them. This CDR3 has 13 residues. Germline assignment: CDR1 SQVTM and CDR2 ANQGSEA. CDR3 DNA sequence: TGCAGCGTTGGTCGGGGACTGAACACTGAAGCTTTCTTT. Its translation: CSVGRGLNTEAFF.

This chain uses TRBV29-1 with TRBJ2-3, with D possibly called TRBD1 or TRBD2 (5 bases each). The CDR3 runs 13 residues. Germline V CDR1 and CDR2: SQVTM, ANQGSEA. Trimming removed 4 bases at V and 0 bases at J, with 8 bases between. The CDR3 is CSVVGRSTDTQYF. Here the CDR3 DNA reads TGCAGCGTTGTGGGACGGAGCACAGATACGCAGTATTTT.

The J gene is TRBJ1-2, the V gene TRBV29-1; D is possibly TRBD1 (6 bases). The V end lost 7 bases, the J end lost 4 bases, and 13 bases lay between the germline ends. Germline V lookup: CDR1 SQVTM, CDR2 ANQGSEA. This CDR3 comprises 12 residues. The DNA of the CDR3 is TGCAGCGGGAAGGACAGCGTCTATGGCTACACCTTC. Residues: CSGKDSVYGYTF.

The chain has TRBV30 and TRBJ2-2; TRBD1 is a possible D gene (6 bases). There are 15 residues in the CDR3. V gave up 2 bases and J gave up 3 bases, with 13 bases separating them. Germline assignment: CDR1 GTSNPN and CDR2 SVGIG (reference sequence). For the CDR3, the DNA is TGTGCCTGGAGTATAAGAGGACAGTACACCGGGGAGCTGTTTTTT. Its protein product is CAWSIRGQYTGELFF.

This clone was observed a handful of times. The V call is TRBV5-1, the J call TRBJ2-2; 8 bases agree with TRBD1. The CDR3 has 15 residues. Trimming cost V 3 bases and J 0 bases; bases outside gene matches: 1. The germline CDR1 and CDR2 sequences are SGHRS and YFSETQ. CDR3 sequence: CASSSRGPNTGELFF. The CDR3 DNA is TGCGCCAGCAGCTCCAGGGGGCCGAACACCGGGGAGCTGTTTTTT.

The CDR3: CATSQGLDYEQYF. CDR3 sequence (DNA): TGTGCCACCAGCCAGGGCTTGGACTACGAGCAGTACTTC. The V gene is TRBV15, the J gene TRBJ2-7; possible D gene TRBD1, 5 bases. Trimming took off 5 bases at V and 3 bases at J, with 11 bases between the two ends. CDR1 is LNHNV and CDR2 is YYDKDF in the germline V gene (reference sequence). The CDR3 has 13 amino acids.

The V call is TRBV30, the J call TRBJ1-2; no definite D call. V lost 2 bases and J 6 bases, leaving 10 bases between the germline ends. Per germline, CDR1 GTSNPN and CDR2 SVGIG (reference sequence). CDR3 length equals 12 residues. CDR3 sequence reads: CAWSKNKDGYTF. CDR3 nucleotides: TGTGCCTGGAGTAAAAACAAGGATGGCTACACCTTC.

This clone came up a few times. The genes are TRBV4-3 and TRBJ1-2; D is unclear. V was trimmed by 1 base and J by 4 bases, leaving 16 bases between them. Germline assignment: CDR1 LGHNA and CDR2 YSLEER. The CDR3 spans 16 residues. Written as DNA, the CDR3 is TGCGCCAGCAGCCAAGTTTCGCAGCCCGGCCTCTATGGCTACACCTTC. This gives the protein CASSQVSQPGLYGYTF.